This entry lists 30 T cell receptor beta chains sequenced from one sample in a study of human T cells and chemical hapten exposure. Indicated time point: pre-sensitization, week 0. Treatment here: therapeutic diphenylcyclopropenone sensitization with weekly scalp DPC. TCRdb re-called the RACE reads through MiXCR, storing one row per CDR3 protein. This table has roughly 40,000 distinct CDR3 sequences, roughly 12% appearing once. The sequenced sample was whole blood, obtained in connection with sensitization to the hapten diphenylcyclopropenone (DPC). These receptors came from a woman aged 30 to 39 with alopecia areata. Some clones in this sample may be carry-over from other donors' samples.

This clonotype was counted ten times or more. The gene calls are TRBV5-1 and TRBJ2-1; 11 bases match TRBD1. CDR3 size: 17 residues. After removal of 1 base from V and 7 bases from J, the junction contained 10 bases not matched to a gene. Looked up from germline, CDR1 is SGHRS and CDR2 is YFSETQ. This CDR3 reads CASSLPRGQGVDNEQFF. CDR3 nucleotide sequence: TGCGCCAGCAGCTTGCCCAGGGGACAGGGGGTTGATAATGAGCAGTTCTTC.

This clonotype was seen only a few times. The CDR3 reads CASSMREGSPLHF. The CDR3, as DNA: TGTGCCAGCAGTATGCGTGAAGGGTCACCCCTCCACTTT. The chain combines TRBV12-3 or TRBV12-4 with TRBJ1-6; D remains ambiguous. The CDR3 consists of 13 residues. Trimming took off 5 bases at V and 10 bases at J, with 12 bases between the two ends.

This clonotype appeared many times. This rearrangement joins TRBV7-2 to TRBJ2-1; 9 bases are a match to TRBD2. J was trimmed by 8 bases and V by 4 bases; bases with no gene match: 18. Germline V gene data show CDR1 as SGHTA and CDR2 as FQGNSA. This CDR3 has 18 residues. The CDR3 here is CASSSQGGSGRAGYEQFF. Here the CDR3 DNA reads TGTGCCAGCAGCTCCCAGGGGGGTAGCGGGAGAGCGGGGTATGAGCAGTTCTTC.

This clonotype was counted at least ten times. CDR3: CASSLDPNRARTEAFF. Written as DNA, the CDR3 is TGTGCCAGCAGCTTAGATCCGAACAGGGCTCGCACTGAAGCTTTCTTT. V gene TRBV7-2 combines with J gene TRBJ1-1, with a weak D call TRBD1 (6 bases). V was clipped by 1 base and J by 4 bases, with 16 bases between them. The CDR3 length is 16 residues. CDR1 is SGHTA, CDR2 FQGNSA, per germline.

The V gene is TRBV7-2, the J gene TRBJ2-3, with a weak D call TRBD2 (6 bases). The CDR3 loop spans 16 amino acids. The germline V and J ends were trimmed by 6 bases and 4 bases, with 20 bases remaining between them. The germline V gene encodes CDR1 SGHTA and CDR2 FQGNSA. In DNA form, the CDR3 reads TGTGCCAGCAGAGAAATGGGACTGTTGGGCGCAGATACGCAGTATTTT. Amino acids: CASREMGLLGADTQYF.

The V call is TRBV18, the J call TRBJ2-3; TRBD1 matches 8 bases. The J segment lost 1 base and the V segment lost 3 bases, leaving 0 bases of the junction unmatched. Germline V gene data show CDR1 as KGHSH and CDR2 as LQKENI. The CDR3 totals 14 residues. CDR3 residues: CASSPDRGTDTQYF. Here the CDR3 DNA reads TGTGCCAGCTCACCGGACAGGGGCACAGATACGCAGTATTTT.

This clonotype was picked up many times. This chain uses TRBV7-2 with TRBJ2-3; D is ambiguous. Trimming removed 4 bases from V and 6 bases from J, with 8 bases in between. This CDR3 region has 12 residues. Germline V gives CDR1 SGHTA, CDR2 FQGNSA. CDR3 in amino acids: CASSSPDDTQYF. CDR3 nucleotide sequence: TGTGCCAGCAGCTCACCCGATGATACGCAGTATTTT.

The V and J genes are TRBV7-8 and TRBJ2-5, with 10 bases lining up with TRBD1. CDR1 is SGHVS and CDR2 is FQNEAQ in the germline V gene. V was clipped by 5 bases and J by 1 base; unmatched bases: 7. CDR3 length equals 16 residues. The CDR3 is CASSPSRDRGQETQYF. DNA of the CDR3: TGTGCCAGCAGCCCCTCTCGGGACAGGGGCCAAGAGACCCAGTACTTC.

V gene TRBV5-1 combines with J gene TRBJ2-3, with D unclear. The ends were cut back, 0 bases at V and 2 bases at J, with 10 bases in the middle. Germline V CDR1 and CDR2: SGHRS, YFSETQ. CDR3 length equals 15 residues. Here the CDR3 DNA reads TGCGCCAGCAGCTTGGCCCCCCTGTCCACAGATACGCAGTATTTT. Protein: CASSLAPLSTDTQYF.

The sample holds a few counts of this clonotype. The chain has TRBV10-3 and TRBJ2-7, with D tentatively TRBD2 (6 bases). Trimming took 5 bases from V and 0 from J, leaving 11 bases between them. This CDR3 has 14 residues. CDR1 is ENHRY, CDR2 SYGVKD, per germline. In nucleotides, the CDR3 is TGTGCCATCAGTTCCCGGGACTCCTCCTACGAGCAGTACTTC. It codes for CAISSRDSSYEQYF.

Written as DNA, the CDR3 is TGCAGCGTTGAAGACAGGGAAGACTACGAGCAGTACTTC. This translates into CSVEDREDYEQYF. J is TRBJ2-7 and V is TRBV29-1, with D perhaps matching TRBD1 (5 bases). The germline V gene has CDR1 SQVTM and CDR2 ANQGSEA. This CDR3 region has 13 residues. V lost 0 bases and J 3 bases, leaving 9 bases between the germline ends.

This clonotype appeared a few times. This chain uses TRBV4-1 with TRBJ1-2; D uncertain. V was trimmed by 0 bases and J by 4 bases, leaving 9 bases between them. This CDR3 region has 14 residues. In germline, CDR1 is MGHRA, CDR2 YSYEKL. The CDR3 spells CASSQDLVSYGYTF. The DNA of the CDR3 is TGCGCCAGCAGCCAAGATTTGGTTTCCTATGGCTACACCTTC.

There are many counts of this clonotype. This chain connects TRBV7-8 to TRBJ1-1; 7 bases match TRBD1. The CDR3 sequence is 15 residues long. The ends lost 3 bases at V and 2 bases at J; junction bases unmatched: 6. Germline loops: CDR1 SGHVS, CDR2 FQNEAQ. The DNA for the CDR3 is TGTGCCAGCAGCTTCTGGGGACAGATTAACACTGAAGCTTTCTTT. This sequence encodes CASSFWGQINTEAFF.

This chain connects TRBV11-2 to TRBJ2-5; either TRBD1 or TRBD2 may supply D (5 bases each). Germline CDR1 SGHAT, CDR2 FQNNGV. This CDR3 has 14 amino acids. The V end lost 1 base, the J end lost 3 bases, and 9 bases lay between the germline ends. The DNA for the CDR3 is TGTGCCAGCAGCTTAGCCCAGGGAGAAGAGACCCAGTACTTC. Protein: CASSLAQGEETQYF.

This clonotype was observed a handful of times. V usage is TRBV28 and J usage is TRBJ2-7, with D possibly being TRBD1 or TRBD2 (5 bases each). Germline CDR1 and CDR2: MDHEN and SYDVKM. The V end lost 6 bases, the J end lost 5 bases, and 20 bases lay between the germline ends. CDR3 length: 15 residues. CDR3 region: CASSLPLTGPDEQYF. In nucleotides, the CDR3 is TGTGCCAGCAGCTTGCCTTTGACGGGGCCTGACGAGCAGTACTTC.

This clonotype was counted many times. V gene TRBV27 combines with J gene TRBJ1-1; 8 bases fit TRBD1. Per the germline V gene, CDR1 is MNHEY and CDR2 is SMNVEV (reference sequence). V lost 4 bases to trimming and J lost 2 bases; unmatched junction nucleotides: 9. The length of the CDR3 is 16 residues. Here the CDR3 reads CASSSRQGTINTEAFF. Written as DNA, the CDR3 is TGTGCCAGCAGTTCGCGACAGGGGACAATAAACACTGAAGCTTTCTTT.

This clonotype has ten or more counts. The junction shows a germline mismatch at one end, possibly a read error. The chain links TRBV28 to TRBJ2-3, with D unresolved. Germline V gene data show CDR1 as MDHEN and CDR2 as SYDVKM. CDR3 size: 11 residues. The CDR3 loop is CASSLRDTQYF. CDR3 nucleotides: TGCGCCAGCAGCTTGAGAGATACGCAGTATTTT. The entire variable domain, with the rest obtained from reference TRBV28 and TRBJ2-3, is as follows: DVKVTQSSRYLVKRTGEKVFLECVQDMDHENMFWYRQDPGLGLRLIYFSYDVKMKEKGDIPEGYSVSREKKERFSLILESASTNQTSMYLCASSLRDTQYFGPGTRLTVL.

This clonotype was recorded only once. The V and J genes are TRBV28 and TRBJ1-1; 7 positions match TRBD1. CDR3 length: 14 residues. Per germline, CDR1 MDHEN and CDR2 SYDVKM. Unmatched junction bases numbered 4, after V lost 2 bases and J lost 4 bases. The CDR3 DNA reads as TGTGCCAGCAGTTTAGATGACAGGGCCACTGAAGCTTTCTTT. This sequence encodes CASSLDDRATEAFF.

This clonotype was seen ten or more times. The chain recombines TRBV5-1 with TRBJ2-1; 10 positions agree with TRBD2. Germline trimming cut 4 bases from V and 5 bases from J; bases unmatched to any gene: 6. The CDR3 has 15 residues. Germline V CDR1 and CDR2: SGHRS, YFSETQ. Written as DNA, the CDR3 is TGCGCCAGCAGCGGGGGACTAGCGCATAACAATGAGCAGTTCTTC. The encoded protein is CASSGGLAHNNEQFF.

This clonotype is categorized as medium-sized. The V call is TRBV28, the J call TRBJ2-3, with D perhaps assigned TRBD1 or TRBD2 (5 bases each). The CDR3 is 15 residues long. Germline V lookup: CDR1 MDHEN, CDR2 SYDVKM. Trimming left V 6 bases short and J 4 bases short, with 17 bases between. The CDR3 is CASRRHGANADTQYF. CDR3 sequence (DNA): TGTGCCAGCAGGCGACACGGGGCCAATGCAGATACGCAGTATTTT.

In its sample, this clonotype was seen many times. This chain uses TRBV18 with TRBJ1-3, with 7 positions matching TRBD1. This CDR3 comprises 14 residues. The trim removed 5 bases at V and 5 bases at J, leaving 6 bases unmatched. Looked up from germline, CDR1 is KGHSH and CDR2 is LQKENI. Written as DNA, the CDR3 is TGTGCCAGCTCAACTGGGGGACAGCGAAACACCATATATTTT. Translation gives CASSTGGQRNTIYF.

At least ten counts were recorded for this clonotype. CDR3 region: CASSQASGSYTDGEQFF. In DNA, the CDR3 is TGTGCCAGCAGCCAAGCTAGCGGCTCCTATACCGACGGTGAGCAGTTCTTC. The rearrangement uses TRBV11-3 and TRBJ2-1, with 7 bases aligning to TRBD2. This CDR3 is 17 amino acids long. Germline V gives CDR1 SGHNT, CDR2 YENEEA. V was pared by 5 bases and J by 9 bases, with 19 bases of the junction left unmatched.

Ten or more counts support this clonotype. The genes are TRBV6-5 and TRBJ1-4; D may be TRBD1 (5 bases). V gave up 4 bases and J gave up 4 bases, with 10 bases separating them. Germline V CDR1 and CDR2: MNHEY, SVGAGI. This CDR3 is built from 14 residues. CDR3 DNA: TGTGCCAGCAGTTCGGGACCGTTTAATGAAAAACTGTTTTTT. Its translation is CASSSGPFNEKLFF.

This clonotype was counted a few times. The chain employs TRBV18 and TRBJ2-7; D is uncertain. V lost 6 bases to trimming and J lost 12 bases, with 30 bases between them. Germline V gene data show CDR1 as KGHSH and CDR2 as LQKENI. The CDR3 sequence is 16 residues long. CDR3 residues: CASSQDTRVPSSEGYF. For the CDR3, the DNA is TGTGCCAGCTCCCAAGACACCCGCGTCCCGAGCTCTGAAGGGTACTTC.

The V and J genes are TRBV15 and TRBJ1-6, with D uncertain. The V and J ends lost 5 bases and 0 bases respectively, with 5 bases between them. This CDR3 contains 14 residues. The V gene's germline CDR1 is LNHNV and CDR2 YYDKDF (reference sequence). As DNA, the CDR3 is TGTGCCACCAGCGGCAGCTCCTATAATTCACCCCTCCACTTT. This encodes CATSGSSYNSPLHF.

This clonotype was counted between two and nine times. CDR3 amino acids: CASSEMAGGEDTQYF. Written as DNA, the CDR3 is TGTGCCAGCTCCGAGATGGCGGGAGGTGAAGATACGCAGTATTTT. The chain has TRBV18 and TRBJ2-3; 8 bases map to TRBD2. The V gene's germline CDR1 is KGHSH and CDR2 LQKENI. Trimming at V came to 6 bases and at J to 5 bases, leaving 10 bases not matched to a gene. The CDR3 is 15 residues long.

At least ten counts were recorded for this clonotype. The rearrangement links TRBV2 to TRBJ2-3; 8 bases are shared with TRBD2. The CDR3 loop spans 14 amino acids. Germline trimming cut 6 bases from V and 4 bases from J; bases unmatched to any gene: 6. Germline lookup yields CDR1 SNHLY and CDR2 FYNNEI. The DNA of the CDR3 is TGTGCCAGCAGACCACTAGCGGCTTCAGATACGCAGTATTTT. Translated, it gives CASRPLAASDTQYF.

This clonotype has a count of ten or more. The V gene is TRBV7-3, the J gene TRBJ2-7, with D hard to call. The germline V gene has CDR1 SGHTA and CDR2 FQGTGA. Trimming removed 4 bases from V and 5 bases from J, with 9 bases in between. This CDR3 has 12 amino acids. The DNA of the CDR3 is TGTGCCAGCAGCTCCCCAGGTCACGAGCAGTACTTC. It codes for CASSSPGHEQYF.

This clonotype was seen more than once but under ten times. V gene TRBV7-3 combines with J gene TRBJ2-7; D tentatively reads TRBD1 or TRBD2 (5 bases each). Trimming pared 3 bases from V and 7 bases from J, leaving 13 bases between. Germline values: CDR1 SGHTA, CDR2 FQGTGA. CDR3 length: 13 amino acids. CDR3 region: CASSLYGAGEQYF. CDR3 coding DNA: TGTGCCAGCAGCTTGTACGGGGCAGGTGAGCAGTACTTC.

This clonotype was seen only a few times. The gene calls are TRBV6-2 or TRBV6-3 and TRBJ2-7; 8 bases match TRBD2. The CDR3 is made up of 14 amino acids. V lost 2 bases and J lost 7; bases outside the gene matches: 7. CDR1 MNHEY and CDR2 SVGEGT come from the germline V gene. As DNA, the CDR3 is TGTGCCAGCAGTTACCTCCGGGGGGGTGTGGAGCAGTACTTC. Encoded protein: CASSYLRGGVEQYF.